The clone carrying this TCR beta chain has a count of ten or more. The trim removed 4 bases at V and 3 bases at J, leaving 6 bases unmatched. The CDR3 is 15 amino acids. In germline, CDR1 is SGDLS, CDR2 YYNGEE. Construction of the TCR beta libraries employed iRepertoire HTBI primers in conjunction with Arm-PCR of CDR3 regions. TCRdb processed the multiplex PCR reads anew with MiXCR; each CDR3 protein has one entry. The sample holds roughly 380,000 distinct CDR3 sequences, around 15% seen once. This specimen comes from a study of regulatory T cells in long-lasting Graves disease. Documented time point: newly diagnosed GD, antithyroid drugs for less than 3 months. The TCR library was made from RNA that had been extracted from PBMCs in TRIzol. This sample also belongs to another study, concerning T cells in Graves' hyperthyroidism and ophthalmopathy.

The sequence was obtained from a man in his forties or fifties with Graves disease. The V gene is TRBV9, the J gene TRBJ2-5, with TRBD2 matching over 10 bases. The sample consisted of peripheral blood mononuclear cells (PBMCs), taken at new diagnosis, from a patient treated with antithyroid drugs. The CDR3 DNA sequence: TGTGCCAGCAGCCCAGGGACTAGCGAAGAAGAGACCCAGTACTTC. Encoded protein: CASSPGTSEEETQYF. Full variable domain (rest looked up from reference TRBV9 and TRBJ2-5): DSGVTQTPKHLITATGQRVTLRCSPRSGDLSVYWYQQSLDQGLQFLIQYYNGEERAKGNILERFSAQQFPDLHSELNLSSLELGDSALYFCASSPGTSEEETQYFGPGTRLLVL.